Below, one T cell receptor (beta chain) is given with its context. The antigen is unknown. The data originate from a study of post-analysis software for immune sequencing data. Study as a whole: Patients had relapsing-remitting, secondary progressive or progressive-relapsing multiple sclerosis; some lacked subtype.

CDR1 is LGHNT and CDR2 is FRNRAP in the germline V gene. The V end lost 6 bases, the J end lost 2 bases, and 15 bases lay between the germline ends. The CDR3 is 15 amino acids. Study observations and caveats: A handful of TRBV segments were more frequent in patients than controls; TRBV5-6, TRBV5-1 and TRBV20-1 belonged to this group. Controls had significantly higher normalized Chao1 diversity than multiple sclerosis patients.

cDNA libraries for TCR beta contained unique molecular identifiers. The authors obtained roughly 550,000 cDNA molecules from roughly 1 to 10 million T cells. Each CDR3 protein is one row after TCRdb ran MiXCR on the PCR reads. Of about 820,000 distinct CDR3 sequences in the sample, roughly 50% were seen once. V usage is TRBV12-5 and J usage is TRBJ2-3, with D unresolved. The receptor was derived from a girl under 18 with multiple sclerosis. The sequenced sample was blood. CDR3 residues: CASGLGTGFTDTQYF. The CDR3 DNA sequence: TGTGCTAGTGGCCTTGGTACGGGTTTCACAGATACGCAGTATTTT.